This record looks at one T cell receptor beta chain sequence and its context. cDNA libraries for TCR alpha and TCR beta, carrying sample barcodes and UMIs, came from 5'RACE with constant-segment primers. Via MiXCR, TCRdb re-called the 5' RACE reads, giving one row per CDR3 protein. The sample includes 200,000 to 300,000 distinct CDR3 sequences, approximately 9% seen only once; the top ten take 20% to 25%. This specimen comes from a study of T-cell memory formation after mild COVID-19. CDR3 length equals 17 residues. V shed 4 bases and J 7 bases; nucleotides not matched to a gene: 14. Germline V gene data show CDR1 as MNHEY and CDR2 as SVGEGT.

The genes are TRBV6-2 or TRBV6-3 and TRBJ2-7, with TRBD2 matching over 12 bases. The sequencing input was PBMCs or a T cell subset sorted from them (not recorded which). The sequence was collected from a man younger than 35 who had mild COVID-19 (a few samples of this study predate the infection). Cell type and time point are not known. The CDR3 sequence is CASSSGTLAGGLREQYV. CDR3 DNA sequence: TGTGCCAGCAGTTCGGGAACACTAGCGGGGGGACTTCGGGAGCAGTACGTC.